This T cell receptor (beta chain) was identified during a study of CD8 T cells in ankylosing spondylitis. This clonotype was recorded many times. Its antigen is as yet unknown. Study-wide findings and caveats: CD8+ by phenotype, disease-linked clones were relatively rare in peripheral blood.

V was shortened by 0 bases and J by 8 bases, with 11 bases between the two germline ends. The CDR3 is made up of 15 amino acids. Germline V lookup: CDR1 LNHNV, CDR2 YYDKDF (reference sequence). One entry per CDR3 protein, called by TCRdb with MiXCR from the 5' RACE reads. The table records approximately 45,000 distinct CDR3 sequences, roughly 9.6% of them present only once. The chain links TRBV15 to TRBJ1-6, with D perhaps matching TRBD1 (5 bases). This receptor was identified in a male donor with ankylosing spondylitis or in good health (not recorded which). The sequenced sample was blood, either unsorted or a sorted T cell fraction (not recorded which). CDR3 sequence (DNA): TGTGCCACCAGCAGAGACAGGGTAACATATTCACCCCTCCACTTT. It translates to CATSRDRVTYSPLHF. The full variable domain, its missing parts supplied by reference TRBV15 and TRBJ1-6, is DAMVIQNPRYQVTQFGKPVTLSCSQTLNHNVMYWYQQKSSQAPKLLFHYYDKDFNNEADTPDNFQSRRPNTSFCFLDIRSPGLGDTAMYLCATSRDRVTYSPLHFGNGTRLTVT.